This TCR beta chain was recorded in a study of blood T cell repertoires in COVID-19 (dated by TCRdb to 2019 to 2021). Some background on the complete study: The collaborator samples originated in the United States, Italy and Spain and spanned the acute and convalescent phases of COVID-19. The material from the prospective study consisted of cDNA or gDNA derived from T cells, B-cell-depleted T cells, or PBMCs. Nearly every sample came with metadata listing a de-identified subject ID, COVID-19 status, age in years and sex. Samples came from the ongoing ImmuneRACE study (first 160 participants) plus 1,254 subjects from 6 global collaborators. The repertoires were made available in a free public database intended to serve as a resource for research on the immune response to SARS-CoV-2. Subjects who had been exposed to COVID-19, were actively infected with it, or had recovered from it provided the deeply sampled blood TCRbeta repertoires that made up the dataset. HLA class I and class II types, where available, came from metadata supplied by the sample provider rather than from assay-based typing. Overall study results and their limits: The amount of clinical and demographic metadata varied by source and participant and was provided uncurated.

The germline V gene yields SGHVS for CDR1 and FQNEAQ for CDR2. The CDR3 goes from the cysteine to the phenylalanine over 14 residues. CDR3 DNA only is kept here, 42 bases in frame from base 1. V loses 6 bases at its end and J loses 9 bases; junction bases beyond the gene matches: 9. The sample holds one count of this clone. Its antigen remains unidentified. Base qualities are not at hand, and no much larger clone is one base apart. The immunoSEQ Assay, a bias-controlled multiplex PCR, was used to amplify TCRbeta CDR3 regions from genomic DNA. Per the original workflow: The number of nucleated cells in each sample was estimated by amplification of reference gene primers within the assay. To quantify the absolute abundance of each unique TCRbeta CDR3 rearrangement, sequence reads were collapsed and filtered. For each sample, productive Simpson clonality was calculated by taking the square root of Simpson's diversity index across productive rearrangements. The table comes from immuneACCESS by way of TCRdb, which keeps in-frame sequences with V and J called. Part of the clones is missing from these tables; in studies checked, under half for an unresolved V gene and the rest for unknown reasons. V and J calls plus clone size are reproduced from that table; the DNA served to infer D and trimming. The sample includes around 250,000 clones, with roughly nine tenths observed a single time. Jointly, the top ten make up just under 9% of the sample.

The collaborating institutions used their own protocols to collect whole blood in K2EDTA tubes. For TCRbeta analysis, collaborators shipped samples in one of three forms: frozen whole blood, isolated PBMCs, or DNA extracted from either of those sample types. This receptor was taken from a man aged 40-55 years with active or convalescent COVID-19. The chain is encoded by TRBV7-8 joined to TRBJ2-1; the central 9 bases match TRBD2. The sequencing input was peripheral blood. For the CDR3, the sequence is CASSRSGSIGEQFF. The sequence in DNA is TGTGCCAGCAGTCGTAGCGGGAGTATCGGTGAGCAGTTCTTC.